This TCR beta chain was sequenced in a study of blood T cell repertoires in COVID-19. Overall study: The study drew acute and convalescent COVID-19 samples from the United States, Italy and Spain.

Germline lookup yields CDR1 SGHTA and CDR2 FQGNSA. There are 17 residues in the CDR3. J was trimmed by 10 bases and V by 5 bases; bases with no gene match: 16. Original data processing: Amplifying reference gene primers gave estimates of nucleated cell counts. The protocol was immunoSEQ multiplex PCR, while the TCRdb copy is restricted to in-frame clones and leaves out a portion. That table furnishes V, J and clone size, whereas the DNA furnished D and trimming. The table shows roughly 250,000 clones, with 70% to 90% occurring only once. The chain combines TRBV7-2 with TRBJ2-1, with TRBD2 identical over 11 bases. The sample consisted of peripheral blood. The TCR originated in a middle-aged woman who had recovered from COVID-19. Here the CDR3 DNA reads TGTGCCAGCAGCCCCCGACTTACTAGCGGGAGCCTGGGGGAGCAGTTCTTC. It encodes CASSPRLTSGSLGEQFF.